One sample yielded the 23 T cell receptor beta chains listed below, sequenced in a study of shared clonotypes between healthy human individuals. Method: immunoSEQ multiplex PCR; TCRdb's copy keeps in-frame clones and lacks some. The sample carries 550,000 to 800,000 clones, 90% recorded once. The material sequenced was memory CD8+ T cells from PBMCs. Described subset: CD45RO+ cells pooled with CCR7-negative TemRA cells. These TCRs come from a man between 18 and 35 years old in good health. Some clones in this sample may be carry-over from other donors' samples.

V usage is TRBV28 and J usage is TRBJ2-1, with D possibly called TRBD1 or TRBD2 (5 bases each). V was pared by 1 base and J by 0 bases, with 13 bases between. The CDR3 sequence is 17 residues long. Germline CDR1 and CDR2: MDHEN and SYDVKM. For the CDR3, the DNA is TGTGCCAGCAGTTTATCCAATTGGGGGAGCTCCTACAATGAGCAGTTCTTC. Translating gives CASSLSNWGSSYNEQFF.

V is TRBV4-3 and J is TRBJ2-1; D may be TRBD1 (5 bases). V lost 0 bases and J lost 2, with 11 bases in between. CDR1 and CDR2 (germline): LGHNA, YSLEER. The CDR3 covers 16 residues. In nucleotides, the CDR3 is TGCGCCAGCAGCCAAGACTGGCAGGGTCCCTACAATGAGCAGTTCTTC. It specifies CASSQDWQGPYNEQFF.

This clone was counted ten times or more. CDR3 DNA sequence: TGTGCCAGCAGTGGACAGGGATCCTACAATGAGCAGTTCTTC. This encodes CASSGQGSYNEQFF. The chain carries TRBV2 and TRBJ2-1, with 7 bases aligning to TRBD1. After removal of 4 bases from V and 1 base from J, the junction contained 1 base not matched to a gene. CDR1 and CDR2 from the germline V gene are SNHLY and FYNNEI. The CDR3 is 14 residues long.

V gene TRBV7-8 combines with J gene TRBJ2-2, with 7 bases identical to TRBD1. This CDR3 has 15 residues. The V gene end was trimmed by 5 bases and the J gene end by 6 bases; junction bases not matched to a gene: 9. The germline gives CDR1 SGHVS, CDR2 FQNEAQ. The CDR3 DNA reads TGTGCCAGCAGCCTCCGACAGGGTCGGGCCGGGGAGCTGTTTTTT. It encodes CASSLRQGRAGELFF.

The V gene is TRBV14, the J gene TRBJ2-7; 7 bases match TRBD1. Germline-derived CDR1 and CDR2 are SGHDN and FVKESK. The CDR3 is made up of 15 amino acids. The V gene end was trimmed by 2 bases and the J gene end by 0 bases; junction bases not matched to a gene: 4. The CDR3 coding sequence is TGTGCCAGCAGCCAACCTAACAGGGGCTCCTACGAGCAGTACTTC. It translates to CASSQPNRGSYEQYF.

The CDR3 sequence: CASSERELAAADTQYF. In DNA form, the CDR3 reads TGTGCCAGCAGTGAAAGGGAACTAGCAGCCGCAGATACGCAGTATTTT. This chain joins TRBV2 and TRBJ2-3, with a tentative D call TRBD2 (6 bases). Trimming removed 2 bases from V and 4 bases from J, with 16 bases in between. The CDR3 spans 16 residues. Germline values: CDR1 SNHLY, CDR2 FYNNEI.

The chain joins TRBV11-2 to TRBJ2-7; no definite D call. Per germline, CDR1 SGHAT and CDR2 FQNNGV. The germline V and J ends were trimmed by 4 bases and 2 bases, with 6 bases remaining between them. The CDR3 totals 12 residues. In DNA, the CDR3 is TGTGCCAGCAGCTCTGACACCTACGAGCAGTACTTC. Protein sequence: CASSSDTYEQYF.

The genes are TRBV5-1 and TRBJ1-3, with a tentative D call TRBD1 (6 bases). The V end was cut by 0 bases, the J end by 4 bases, with 17 bases between. CDR1 SGHRS and CDR2 YFSETQ come from the germline V gene. The CDR3 extends over 17 amino acids. CDR3 sequence: CASSLAPGVSLGNTIYF. In DNA, the CDR3 is TGCGCCAGCAGCTTGGCCCCAGGGGTCAGCCTAGGAAACACCATATATTTT.

This clone appeared once. The rearrangement links TRBV6-5 to TRBJ2-7, with 7 positions matching TRBD1. The CDR3 loop spans 15 amino acids. Per germline, CDR1 MNHEY and CDR2 SVGAGI. J gave up 0 bases and V 6 bases, and 8 bases lay outside the gene matches. The CDR3 loop reads CASRPLTGPSYEQYF. CDR3 DNA sequence: TGTGCCAGCAGACCTCTGACAGGGCCCTCCTACGAGCAGTACTTC.

This clone was counted between two and nine times. DNA of the CDR3: TGTGCCAGCAGCCTCGAGGAGGGACGGCCTCCAAATGAGCTGTTTTTT. Its protein product is CASSLEEGRPPNELFF. The V gene is TRBV7-9, the J gene TRBJ2-2; maybe TRBD2 (6 bases). In germline, CDR1 is SEHNR, CDR2 FQNEAQ (reference sequence). The CDR3 has 16 amino acids. With 5 bases removed from V and 11 bases from J, the gap between germline ends came to 24 bases. The variable domain in full, completed from reference TRBV7-9 and TRBJ2-2, reads DTGVSQNPRHKITKRGQNVTFRCDPISEHNRLYWYRQTLGQGPEFLTYFQNEAQLEKSRLLSDRFSAERPKGSFSTLEIQRTEQGDSAMYLCASSLEEGRPPNELFFGEGSRLTVL.

This sequence joins TRBV4-3 and TRBJ1-1; the D gene is possibly TRBD1 (5 bases). The CDR3 consists of 16 residues. Deletions cut 0 bases from V and 3 bases from J, with 14 bases between. Germline loops: CDR1 LGHNA, CDR2 YSLEER. The CDR3 region has the DNA TGCGCCAGCAGCCAAGAAGGTCGGGGGTGGGACACTGAAGCTTTCTTT. It specifies CASSQEGRGWDTEAFF.

The chain employs TRBV6-5 and TRBJ2-5; D is unresolved. From germline, CDR1 is MNHEY and CDR2 SVGAGI. Between the trimmed V and J ends, which lost 2 bases and 0 bases, there was a span of 7 bases. This CDR3 spans 14 amino acids. The CDR3 DNA reads TGTGCCAGCAGTTACGGCGTCCACCAAGAGACCCAGTACTTC. Its protein product is CASSYGVHQETQYF.

The rearrangement joins TRBV7-9 to TRBJ1-2; no reliable D call. The germline V and J ends were trimmed by 5 bases and 14 bases, with 21 bases remaining between them. This CDR3 spans 13 amino acids. CDR1 is SEHNR, CDR2 FQNEAQ, per germline (reference sequence). The CDR3 is CASSPVPLMGYTF. The CDR3 DNA is TGTGCCAGCAGCCCAGTACCTCTTATGGGGTATACCTTC.

J is TRBJ2-7 and V is TRBV9, with TRBD2 matching 10 bases. The germline V gene has CDR1 SGDLS and CDR2 YYNGEE. This CDR3 region has 16 residues. V trimming: 3 bases; J trimming: 2 bases; junction bases outside the gene matches: 8. The CDR3 loop is CASSENGLAGAYEQYF. Here the CDR3 DNA reads TGTGCCAGCAGCGAAAACGGGCTAGCGGGAGCCTACGAGCAGTACTTC.

The chain combines TRBV19 with TRBJ2-7; D is uncertain. This CDR3 contains 11 residues. V was cut by 7 bases and J by 12 bases, with 16 bases left in between. Germline CDR1 LNHDA, CDR2 SQIVND (reference sequence). The CDR3: CASNRAGRTYF. The CDR3 nucleotides are TGTGCCAGTAATCGGGCCGGACGAACGTACTTC.

The chain employs TRBV28 and TRBJ1-2; D possibly corresponds to TRBD1 (5 bases). The CDR3 is made up of 14 amino acids. CDR1 is MDHEN, CDR2 SYDVKM, per germline. Trimming pared 5 bases from V and 4 bases from J, leaving 14 bases between. CDR3 region: CASSLWTLSYGYTF. CDR3 in DNA: TGTGCCAGCAGTCTCTGGACACTGAGCTATGGCTACACCTTC.

Many counts were recorded for this clone. The chain joins TRBV6-5 to TRBJ2-7; D perhaps matches TRBD1 (6 bases). Germline V CDR1 and CDR2: MNHEY, SVGAGI. V was clipped by 8 bases and J by 13 bases, with 18 bases between them. The CDR3 is 11 residues long. The CDR3 protein is CASGAGTLTYF. The CDR3 DNA follows: TGTGCCAGCGGAGCCGGGACACTTACTTACTTC.

This clone was observed a single time. This chain connects TRBV5-1 to TRBJ1-2; 9 nucleotides match TRBD1. There are 14 residues in the CDR3. Germline CDR1 SGHRS, CDR2 YFSETQ. J lost 3 bases, V lost 4 bases, and 4 bases had no gene match. CDR3 DNA: TGCGCCAGCAGCGTGGGACAGGGCGACTATGGCTACACCTTC. Translating gives CASSVGQGDYGYTF.

The genes are TRBV11-2 and TRBJ2-1; 9 bases line up with TRBD2. The V segment lost 5 bases and the J segment 2 bases; nucleotides outside the gene matches: 4. CDR1 is SGHAT, CDR2 FQNNGV, per germline. This CDR3 contains 15 residues. The CDR3 protein is CASSLSGSPYNEQFF. DNA for the CDR3: TGTGCCAGCAGCCTTAGCGGGAGCCCCTACAATGAGCAGTTCTTC.

The J gene is TRBJ2-7, the V gene TRBV15; D remains unclear. The CDR3 consists of 14 residues. V lost 5 bases to trimming and J lost 3 bases, with 14 bases between them. Germline CDR1 LNHNV, CDR2 YYDKDF (reference sequence). Written as DNA, the CDR3 is TGTGCCACCAGCTCCCCCCTTTCGTTCTACGAGCAGTACTTC. Translated, it gives CATSSPLSFYEQYF.

This rearrangement joins TRBV12-5 to TRBJ2-1, with TRBD2 identical over 11 bases. The CDR3 is made up of 15 amino acids. With V trimmed by 7 bases and J by 7 bases, 9 bases remained unmatched. From germline, CDR1 is LGHNT and CDR2 FRNRAP. This chain's CDR3 is CASASLAGGKNEQFF. CDR3 in DNA: TGTGCTAGTGCCTCCTTAGCGGGAGGGAAAAATGAGCAGTTCTTC.

The chain employs TRBV6-1 and TRBJ2-2; D is unclear. Germline lookup yields CDR1 MNHNS and CDR2 SASEGT. V lost 5 bases to trimming and J lost 5 bases, with 6 bases between them. The CDR3 extends over 12 amino acids. Here the CDR3 reads CASSPWTGELFF. The CDR3 region has the DNA TGTGCCAGCAGTCCGTGGACCGGGGAGCTGTTTTTT.

The rearrangement uses TRBV28 and TRBJ1-6; a weak D match, TRBD1 (5 bases). The CDR3 has 14 amino acids. The germline V gene has CDR1 MDHEN and CDR2 SYDVKM. V was pared by 2 bases and J by 4 bases, with 6 bases between. The DNA of the CDR3 is TGTGCCAGCAGTTTAGAGGGGTATAATTCACCCCTCCACTTT. Amino acid sequence: CASSLEGYNSPLHF.